This TCR beta chain was found in a study of blood T cell repertoires in COVID-19. About the research overall: Both acute and convalescent COVID-19 samples were obtained from the United States, Italy and Spain. T cells, B-cell-depleted T cells, or PBMCs supplied cDNA or gDNA.

The CDR3 covers 16 residues. V was clipped by 2 bases and J by 4 bases; unmatched bases: 9. Looked up from germline, CDR1 is LGHDT and CDR2 is YNNKEL (reference sequence). The protocol was immunoSEQ multiplex PCR, while the TCRdb copy is restricted to in-frame clones and leaves out a portion. The table has 30,000 to 40,000 clones, around 89% seen once. This chain links TRBV3-1 (or the pseudogene TRBV3-2) with TRBJ2-7; 9 bases map to TRBD1. Sequencing used peripheral blood. This clonotype originated in a man aged 55 to 69 with active or convalescent COVID-19. The CDR3 sequence is CASSQSRTGARYEQYF. In nucleotides, the CDR3 is TGTGCCAGCAGCCAATCCAGGACAGGGGCTAGGTACGAGCAGTACTTC.